This T cell receptor (beta chain) comes out of a study of shared clonotypes between healthy human individuals. A remark on this clone: Its antigen is unidentified.

Sequenced by immunoSEQ multiplex PCR; TCRdb stores in-frame clones only, minus some. The profile shows hundreds of thousands of clones, just over 75% of them singletons. Findings of the study overall: Donor clonotype sharing was expected to depend on sequencing depth.

This receptor was taken from a woman aged 40 to 50 in good health. Some clones in this sample may be carry-over from other donors' samples. The sequenced material came from PBMCs.

CDR3 coding DNA: TGTGCCAGCACCTTGGAACGAGCCGGGGAGCTGTTTTTT. It yields the protein CASTLERAGELFF. The rearrangement uses TRBV6-1 and TRBJ2-2; D call uncertain. Trimming shortened V by 7 bases and J by 6 bases, and 12 bases separated the two germline ends. Germline V gene data show CDR1 as MNHNS and CDR2 as SASEGT. CDR3 size: 13 residues.